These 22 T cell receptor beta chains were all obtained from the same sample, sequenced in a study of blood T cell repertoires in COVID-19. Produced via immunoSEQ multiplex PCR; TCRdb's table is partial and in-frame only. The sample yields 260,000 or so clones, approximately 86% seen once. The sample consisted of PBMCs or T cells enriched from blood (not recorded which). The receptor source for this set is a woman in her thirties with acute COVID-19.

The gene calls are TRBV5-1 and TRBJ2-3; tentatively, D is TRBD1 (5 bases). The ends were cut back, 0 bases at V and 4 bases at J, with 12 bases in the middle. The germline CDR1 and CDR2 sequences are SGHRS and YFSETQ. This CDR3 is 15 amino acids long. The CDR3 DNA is TGCGCCAGCAGCTTGGGCTCAGGGATAGCAGATACGCAGTATTTT. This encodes CASSLGSGIADTQYF.

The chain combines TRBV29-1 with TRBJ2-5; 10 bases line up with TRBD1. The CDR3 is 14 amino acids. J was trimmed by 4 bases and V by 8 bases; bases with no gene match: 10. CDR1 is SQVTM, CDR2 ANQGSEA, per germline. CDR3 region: CSSGDRGRGETQYF. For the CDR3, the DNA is TGCAGCTCTGGGGACAGGGGTCGGGGAGAGACCCAGTACTTC. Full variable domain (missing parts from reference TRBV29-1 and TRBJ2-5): SAVISQKPSRDICQRGTSLTIQCQVDSQVTMMFWYRQQPGQSLTLIATANQGSEATYESGFVIDKFPISRPNLTFSTLTVSNMSPEDSSIYLCSSGDRGRGETQYFGPGTRLLVL.

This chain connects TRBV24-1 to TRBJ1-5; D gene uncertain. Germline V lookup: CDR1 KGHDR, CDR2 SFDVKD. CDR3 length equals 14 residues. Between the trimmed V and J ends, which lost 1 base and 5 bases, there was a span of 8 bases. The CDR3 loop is CATSDLAGDQPQHF. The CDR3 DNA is TGTGCCACCAGTGATTTAGCCGGTGATCAGCCCCAGCATTTT.

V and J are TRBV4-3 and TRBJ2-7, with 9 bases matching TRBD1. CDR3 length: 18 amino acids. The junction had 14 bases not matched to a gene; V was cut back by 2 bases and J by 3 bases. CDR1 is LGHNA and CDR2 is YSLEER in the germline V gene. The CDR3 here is CASSQPNQPTGGGYEQYF. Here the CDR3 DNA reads TGCGCCAGCAGCCAACCCAACCAACCGACAGGGGGTGGCTACGAGCAGTACTTC.

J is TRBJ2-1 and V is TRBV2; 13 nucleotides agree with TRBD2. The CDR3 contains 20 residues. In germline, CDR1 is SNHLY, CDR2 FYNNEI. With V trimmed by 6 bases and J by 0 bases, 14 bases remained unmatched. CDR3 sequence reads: CASSPRTSGGAHSSYNEQFF. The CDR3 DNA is TGTGCCAGCAGCCCCCGGACTAGCGGGGGAGCCCACAGCTCCTACAATGAGCAGTTCTTC.

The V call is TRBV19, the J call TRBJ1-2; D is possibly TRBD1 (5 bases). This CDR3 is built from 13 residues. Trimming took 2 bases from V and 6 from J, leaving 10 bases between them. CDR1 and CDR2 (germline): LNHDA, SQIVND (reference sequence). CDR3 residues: CASSIRQGDGYTF. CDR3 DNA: TGTGCCAGTAGTATACGACAAGGGGATGGCTACACCTTC.

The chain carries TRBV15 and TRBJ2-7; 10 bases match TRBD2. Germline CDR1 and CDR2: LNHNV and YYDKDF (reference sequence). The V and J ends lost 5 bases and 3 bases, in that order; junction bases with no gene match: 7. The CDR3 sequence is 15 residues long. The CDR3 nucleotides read TGTGCCACCAGCGAGTCAATAGCGGGGGGCTACGAGCAGTACTTC. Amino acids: CATSESIAGGYEQYF.

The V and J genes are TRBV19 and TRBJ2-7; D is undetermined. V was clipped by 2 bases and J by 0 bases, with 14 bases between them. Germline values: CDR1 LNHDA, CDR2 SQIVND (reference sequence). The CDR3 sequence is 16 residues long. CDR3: CASSIKAGRPSYEQYF. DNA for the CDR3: TGTGCCAGTAGTATAAAGGCAGGTAGGCCCTCCTACGAGCAGTACTTC.

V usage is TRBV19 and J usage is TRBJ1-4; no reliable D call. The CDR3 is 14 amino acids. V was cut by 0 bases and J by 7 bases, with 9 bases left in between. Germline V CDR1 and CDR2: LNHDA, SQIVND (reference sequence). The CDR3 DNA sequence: TGTGCCAGTAGTATAGATGTGGGAGGTGAAAAACTGTTTTTT. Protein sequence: CASSIDVGGEKLFF.

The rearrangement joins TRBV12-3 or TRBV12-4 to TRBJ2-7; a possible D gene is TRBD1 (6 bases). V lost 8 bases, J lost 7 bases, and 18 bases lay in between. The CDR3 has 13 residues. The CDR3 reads CASLGAGSGEQYF. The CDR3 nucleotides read TGTGCCAGCCTGGGGGCTGGGAGTGGTGAGCAGTACTTC.

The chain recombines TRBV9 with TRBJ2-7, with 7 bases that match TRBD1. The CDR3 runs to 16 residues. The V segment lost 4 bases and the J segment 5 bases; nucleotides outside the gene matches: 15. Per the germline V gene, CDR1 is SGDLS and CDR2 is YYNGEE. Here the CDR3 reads CASSFNSGTALNEQYF. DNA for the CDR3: TGTGCCAGCAGCTTCAACTCCGGGACAGCCCTAAACGAGCAGTACTTC. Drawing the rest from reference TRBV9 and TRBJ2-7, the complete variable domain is DSGVTQTPKHLITATGQRVTLRCSPRSGDLSVYWYQQSLDQGLQFLIQYYNGEERAKGNILERFSAQQFPDLHSELNLSSLELGDSALYFCASSFNSGTALNEQYFGPGTRLTVT.

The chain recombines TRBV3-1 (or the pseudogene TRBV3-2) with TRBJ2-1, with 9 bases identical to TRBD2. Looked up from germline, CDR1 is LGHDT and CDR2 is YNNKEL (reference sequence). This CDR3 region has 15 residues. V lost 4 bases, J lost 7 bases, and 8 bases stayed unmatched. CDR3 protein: CASSPSSGVGNEQFF. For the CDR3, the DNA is TGTGCCAGCAGCCCATCTAGCGGGGTAGGGAATGAGCAGTTCTTC.

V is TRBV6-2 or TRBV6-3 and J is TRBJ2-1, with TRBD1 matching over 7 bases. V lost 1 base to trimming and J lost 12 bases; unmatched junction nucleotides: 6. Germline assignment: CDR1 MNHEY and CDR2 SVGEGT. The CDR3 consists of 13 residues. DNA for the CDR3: TGTGCCAGCAGTTACTGGACAGGAAGGACGCAGTTCTTC. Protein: CASSYWTGRTQFF.

The CDR3 DNA reads TGTGCCAGCAGTTTGGGGGCCTATCGGCCCCAGCATTTT. Translated: CASSLGAYRPQHF. The chain employs TRBV27 and TRBJ1-5, with D maybe TRBD1 (6 bases). The CDR3 is 13 residues long. Germline assignment: CDR1 MNHEY and CDR2 SMNVEV (reference sequence). Trimming took 3 bases from V and 9 from J, leaving 12 bases between them.

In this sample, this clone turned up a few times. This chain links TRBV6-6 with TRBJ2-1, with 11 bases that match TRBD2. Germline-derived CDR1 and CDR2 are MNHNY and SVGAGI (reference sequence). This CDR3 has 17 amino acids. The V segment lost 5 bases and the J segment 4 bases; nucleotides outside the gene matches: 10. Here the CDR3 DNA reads TGTGCCAGCAGTCTTCGACTAGCGGGGTCACCTTACAATGAGCAGTTCTTC. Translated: CASSLRLAGSPYNEQFF.

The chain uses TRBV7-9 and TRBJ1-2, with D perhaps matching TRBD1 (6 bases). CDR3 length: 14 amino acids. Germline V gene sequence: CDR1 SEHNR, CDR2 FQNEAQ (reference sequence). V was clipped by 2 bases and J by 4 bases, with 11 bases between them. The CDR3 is CASSLTGRGYGYTF. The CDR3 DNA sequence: TGTGCCAGCAGCTTAACAGGGAGGGGCTATGGCTACACCTTC.

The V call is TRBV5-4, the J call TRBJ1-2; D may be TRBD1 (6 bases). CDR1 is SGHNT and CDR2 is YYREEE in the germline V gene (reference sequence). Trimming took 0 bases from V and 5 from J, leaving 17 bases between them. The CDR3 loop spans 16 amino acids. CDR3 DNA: TGTGCCAGCAGCTTGGTGGGCGGCAGGGGACAATATGGCTACACCTTC. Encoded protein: CASSLVGGRGQYGYTF.

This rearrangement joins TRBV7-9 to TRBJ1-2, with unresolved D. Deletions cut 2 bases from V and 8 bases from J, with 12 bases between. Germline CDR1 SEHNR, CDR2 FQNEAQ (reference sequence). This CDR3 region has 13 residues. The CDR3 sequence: CASSLSRVQGYTF. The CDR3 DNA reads TGTGCCAGCAGCTTATCGAGGGTACAAGGCTACACCTTC.

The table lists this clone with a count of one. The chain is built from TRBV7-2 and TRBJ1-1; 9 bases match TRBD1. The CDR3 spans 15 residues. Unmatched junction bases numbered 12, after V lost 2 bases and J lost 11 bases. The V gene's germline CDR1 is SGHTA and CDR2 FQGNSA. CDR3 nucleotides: TGTGCCAGCAGCTTATCCCCCGGGACAGGGAAGGGGGCTTTCTTT. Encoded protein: CASSLSPGTGKGAFF.

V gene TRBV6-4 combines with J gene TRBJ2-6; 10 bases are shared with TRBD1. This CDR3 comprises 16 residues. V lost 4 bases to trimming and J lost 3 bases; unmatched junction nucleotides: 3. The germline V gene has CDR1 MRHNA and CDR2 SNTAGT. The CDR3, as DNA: TGTGCCAGCAGTGGACAGGGGGCAGGTGGGGCCAACGTCCTGACTTTC. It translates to CASSGQGAGGANVLTF.

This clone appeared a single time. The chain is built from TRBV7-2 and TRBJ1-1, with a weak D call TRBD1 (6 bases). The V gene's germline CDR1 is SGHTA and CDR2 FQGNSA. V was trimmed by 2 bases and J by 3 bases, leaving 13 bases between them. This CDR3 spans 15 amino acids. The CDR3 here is CASSLRQETYTEAFF. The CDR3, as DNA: TGTGCCAGCAGCTTAAGACAGGAGACATACACTGAAGCTTTCTTT.

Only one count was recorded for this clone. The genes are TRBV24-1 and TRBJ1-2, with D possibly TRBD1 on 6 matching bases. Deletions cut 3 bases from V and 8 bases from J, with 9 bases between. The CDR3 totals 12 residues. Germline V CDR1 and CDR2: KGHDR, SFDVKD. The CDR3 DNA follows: TGTGCCACCAGTGATGGGGGCGACGGCTACACCTTC. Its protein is CATSDGGDGYTF.